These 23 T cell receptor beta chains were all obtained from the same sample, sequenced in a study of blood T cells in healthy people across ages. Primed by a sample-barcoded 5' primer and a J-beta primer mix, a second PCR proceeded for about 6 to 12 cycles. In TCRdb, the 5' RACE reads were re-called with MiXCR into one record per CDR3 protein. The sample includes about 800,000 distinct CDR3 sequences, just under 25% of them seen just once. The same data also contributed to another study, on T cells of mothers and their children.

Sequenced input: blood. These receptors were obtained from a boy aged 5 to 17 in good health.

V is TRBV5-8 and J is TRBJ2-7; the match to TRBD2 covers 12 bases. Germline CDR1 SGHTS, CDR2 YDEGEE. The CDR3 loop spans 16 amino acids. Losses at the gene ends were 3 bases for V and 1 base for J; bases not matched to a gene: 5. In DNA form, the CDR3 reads TGTGCCAGCAGCTCTAGGACTAGCGGGACGTCCTACGAGCAGTACTTC. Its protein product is CASSSRTSGTSYEQYF.

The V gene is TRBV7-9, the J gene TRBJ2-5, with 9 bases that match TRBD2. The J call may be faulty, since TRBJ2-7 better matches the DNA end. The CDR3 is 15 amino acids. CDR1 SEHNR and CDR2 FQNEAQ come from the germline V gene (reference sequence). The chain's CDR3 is CASSLVSSGTPEQYF. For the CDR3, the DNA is TGTGCCAGCAGCTTAGTTTCTAGCGGGACCCCCGAGCAGTACTTC.

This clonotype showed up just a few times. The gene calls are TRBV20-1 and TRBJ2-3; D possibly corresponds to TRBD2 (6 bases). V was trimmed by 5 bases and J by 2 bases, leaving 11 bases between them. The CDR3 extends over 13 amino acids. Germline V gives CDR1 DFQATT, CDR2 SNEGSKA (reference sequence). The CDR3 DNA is TGCAGTGCTTCTCGGGAGTTCACAGATACGCAGTATTTT. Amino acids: CSASREFTDTQYF.

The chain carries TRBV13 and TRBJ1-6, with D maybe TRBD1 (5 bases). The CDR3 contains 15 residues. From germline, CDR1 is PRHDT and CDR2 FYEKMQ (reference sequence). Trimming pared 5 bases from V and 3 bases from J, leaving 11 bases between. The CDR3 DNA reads TGTGCCAGCAGCCAACGGGACCTCTATAATTCACCCCTCCACTTT. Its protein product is CASSQRDLYNSPLHF.

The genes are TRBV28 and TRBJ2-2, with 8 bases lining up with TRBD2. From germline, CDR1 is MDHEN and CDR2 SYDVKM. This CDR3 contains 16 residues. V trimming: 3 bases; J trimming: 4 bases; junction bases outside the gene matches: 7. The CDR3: CASSFRGGPTTGELFF. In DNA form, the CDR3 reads TGTGCCAGCAGTTTTCGGGGGGGTCCGACCACCGGGGAGCTGTTTTTT.

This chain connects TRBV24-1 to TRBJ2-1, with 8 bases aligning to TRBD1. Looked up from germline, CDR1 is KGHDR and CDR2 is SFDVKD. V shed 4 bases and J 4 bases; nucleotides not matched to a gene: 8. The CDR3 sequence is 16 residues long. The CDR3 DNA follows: TGTGCCACCAGTGACGGTTTGACAGGGGCTTACAATGAGCAGTTCTTC. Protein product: CATSDGLTGAYNEQFF.

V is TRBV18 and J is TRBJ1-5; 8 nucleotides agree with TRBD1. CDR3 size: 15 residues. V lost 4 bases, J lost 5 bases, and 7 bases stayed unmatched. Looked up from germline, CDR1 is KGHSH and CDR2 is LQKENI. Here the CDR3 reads CASSRDRGDYQPQHF. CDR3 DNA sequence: TGTGCCAGCTCACGAGACAGGGGAGATTATCAGCCCCAGCATTTT.

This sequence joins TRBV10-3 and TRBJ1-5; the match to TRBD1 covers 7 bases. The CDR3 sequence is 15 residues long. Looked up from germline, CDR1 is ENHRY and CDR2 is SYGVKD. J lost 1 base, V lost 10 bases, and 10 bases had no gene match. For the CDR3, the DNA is TGTGCCACGACCTCCGGGACAGAAAGCAATCAGCCCCAGCATTTT. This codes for CATTSGTESNQPQHF.

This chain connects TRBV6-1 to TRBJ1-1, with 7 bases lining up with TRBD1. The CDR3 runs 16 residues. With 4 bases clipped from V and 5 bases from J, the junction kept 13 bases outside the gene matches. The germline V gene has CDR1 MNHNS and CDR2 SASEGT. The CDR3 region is CASSALGQGVRTEAFF. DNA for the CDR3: TGTGCCAGCAGTGCGTTGGGCCAGGGGGTTCGGACTGAAGCTTTCTTT.

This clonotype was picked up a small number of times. CDR3 bases: TGTGCCAGCAGCCAAGACAGGGGGCCTCGCAATGAGCAGTTCTTC. Encoded protein: CASSQDRGPRNEQFF. This rearrangement joins TRBV3-1 to TRBJ2-5; 8 bases match TRBD1. The J call may not be correct, given that the DNA end is closer to TRBJ2-1. There are 15 residues in the CDR3. Germline lookup yields CDR1 LGHDT and CDR2 YNNKEL (reference sequence).

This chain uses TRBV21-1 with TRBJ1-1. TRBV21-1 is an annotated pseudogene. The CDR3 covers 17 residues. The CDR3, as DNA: TGTGCCAGCAGCAAAGCGGATCAGCAAAGACTGAACACTGAAGCTTTCTTT. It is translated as CASSKADQQRLNTEAFF.

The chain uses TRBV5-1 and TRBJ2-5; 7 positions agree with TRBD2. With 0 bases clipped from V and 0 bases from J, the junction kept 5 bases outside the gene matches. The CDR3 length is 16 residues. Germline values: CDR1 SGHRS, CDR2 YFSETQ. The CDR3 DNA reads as TGCGCCAGCAGCTTGGGACTAGCTGTAGACCAAGAGACCCAGTACTTC. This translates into CASSLGLAVDQETQYF.

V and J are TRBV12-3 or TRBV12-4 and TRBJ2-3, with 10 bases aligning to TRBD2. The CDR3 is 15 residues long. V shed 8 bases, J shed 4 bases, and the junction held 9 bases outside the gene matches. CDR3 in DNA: TGTGCCAGCCCCTTGAGCAGCGGGGGGGCAGATACGCAGTATTTT. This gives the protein CASPLSSGGADTQYF.

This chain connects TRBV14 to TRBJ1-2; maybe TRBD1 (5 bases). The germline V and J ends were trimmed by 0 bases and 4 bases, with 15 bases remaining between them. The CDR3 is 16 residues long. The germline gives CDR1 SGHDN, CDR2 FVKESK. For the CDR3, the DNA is TGTGCCAGCAGCCAAGATCTCGCGGGACCTGTCTATGGCTACACCTTC. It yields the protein CASSQDLAGPVYGYTF.

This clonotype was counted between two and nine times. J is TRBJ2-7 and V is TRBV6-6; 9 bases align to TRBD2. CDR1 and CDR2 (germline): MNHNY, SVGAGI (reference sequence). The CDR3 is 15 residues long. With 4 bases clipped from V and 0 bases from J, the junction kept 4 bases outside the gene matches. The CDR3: CASSLAGEVSYEQYF. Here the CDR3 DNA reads TGTGCCAGCAGTTTAGCGGGAGAGGTCTCCTACGAGCAGTACTTC.

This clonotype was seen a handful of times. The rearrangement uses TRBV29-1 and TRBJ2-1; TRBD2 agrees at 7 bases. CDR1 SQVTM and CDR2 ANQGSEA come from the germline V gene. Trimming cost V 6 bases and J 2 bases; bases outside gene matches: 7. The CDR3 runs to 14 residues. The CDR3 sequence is CSVAGLGTYNEQFF. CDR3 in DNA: TGCAGCGTAGCTGGACTAGGCACCTACAATGAGCAGTTCTTC.

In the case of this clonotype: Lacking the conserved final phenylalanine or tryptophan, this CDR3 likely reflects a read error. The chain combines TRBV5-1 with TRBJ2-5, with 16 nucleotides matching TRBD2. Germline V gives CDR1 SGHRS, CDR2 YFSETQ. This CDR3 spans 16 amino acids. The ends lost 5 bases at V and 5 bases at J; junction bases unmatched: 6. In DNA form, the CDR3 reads TGCGCCAGCAGTTACGGGACTAGCGGGAGGGAGGAGACCCAGTACTTG. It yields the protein CASSYGTSGREETQYL.

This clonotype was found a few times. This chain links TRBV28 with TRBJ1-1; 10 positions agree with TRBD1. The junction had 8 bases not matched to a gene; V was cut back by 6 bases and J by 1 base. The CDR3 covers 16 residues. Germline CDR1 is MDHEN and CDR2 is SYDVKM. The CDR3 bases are TGTGCCAGCAGGGCGACGACAGGGGGCAGGAACACTGAAGCTTTCTTT. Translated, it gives CASRATTGGRNTEAFF.

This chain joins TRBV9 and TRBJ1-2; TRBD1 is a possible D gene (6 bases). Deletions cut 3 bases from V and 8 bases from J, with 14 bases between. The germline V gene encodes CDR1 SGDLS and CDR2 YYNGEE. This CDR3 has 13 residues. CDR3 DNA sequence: TGTGCCAGCAGCGGATTCGCAGGGGTGGGCTACACCTTC. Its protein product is CASSGFAGVGYTF.

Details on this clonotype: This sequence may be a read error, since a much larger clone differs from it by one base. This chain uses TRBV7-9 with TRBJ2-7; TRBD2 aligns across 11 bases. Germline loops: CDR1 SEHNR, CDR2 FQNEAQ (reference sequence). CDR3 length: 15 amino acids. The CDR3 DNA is TGTGCCAGCAGCCCCCGCGGGACTAGCGGTAACGAGCAGTGCTTC. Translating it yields CASSPRGTSGNEQCF. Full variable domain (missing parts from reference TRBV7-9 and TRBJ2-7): DTGVSQNPRHKITKRGQNVTFRCDPISEHNRLYWYRQTLGQGPEFLTYFQNEAQLEKSRLLSDRFSAERPKGSFSTLEIQRTEQGDSAMYLCASSPRGTSGNEQCFGPGTRLTVT.

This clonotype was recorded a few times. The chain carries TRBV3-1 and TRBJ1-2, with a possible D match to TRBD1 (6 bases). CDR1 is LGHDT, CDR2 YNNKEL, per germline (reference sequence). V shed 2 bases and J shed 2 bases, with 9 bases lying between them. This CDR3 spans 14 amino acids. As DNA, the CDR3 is TGTGCCAGCAGCCAAAGGGGGGACAACTATGGCTACACCTTC. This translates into CASSQRGDNYGYTF.

CDR3 nucleotides: TGTGCCACCAGTGCCCACCCCTCAGGGCGGGAGCTTGAAGATACGCAGTATTTT. This sequence encodes CATSAHPSGRELEDTQYF. The chain joins TRBV24-1 to TRBJ2-3; 7 nucleotides match TRBD2. The CDR3 covers 18 residues. With V trimmed by 5 bases and J by 5 bases, 18 bases remained unmatched. The germline V gene has CDR1 KGHDR and CDR2 SFDVKD.

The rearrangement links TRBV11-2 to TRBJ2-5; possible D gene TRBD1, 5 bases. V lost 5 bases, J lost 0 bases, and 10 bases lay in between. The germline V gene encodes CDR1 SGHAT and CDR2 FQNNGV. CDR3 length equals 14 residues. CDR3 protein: CASSPRADQETQYF. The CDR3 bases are TGTGCCAGCAGCCCCAGGGCGGACCAAGAGACCCAGTACTTC.